This T cell receptor beta chain was identified during a study of molecular identifiers for immune sequencing clone quantification. Via MiXCR, TCRdb re-called the PCR reads, giving one row per CDR3 protein. Counted here are approximately 9,800 distinct CDR3 sequences, 15% to 20% occurring once; the ten biggest clones make up 2% to 2.5%. This clonotype was observed at least ten times. Sequencing was performed on naive CD8+ T cells from blood, with Jurkat cell RNA spiked in. The subset was: FACS-sorted CD8+CD4-CCR7+CD45RA+ naive T cells. This TCR came from a human donor in good health. Some libraries in this study had Jurkat cell RNA spiked in.

The CDR3 here is CASTEQGIQPQHF. DNA of the CDR3: TGTGCCAGCACCGAACAGGGGATTCAGCCCCAGCATTTT. The chain carries TRBV12-3 or TRBV12-4 and TRBJ1-5, with 7 bases fitting TRBD1. The CDR3 length is 13 residues. With 7 bases clipped from V and 6 bases from J, the junction kept 6 bases outside the gene matches.